This TCR beta chain was recovered during a study of cytomegalovirus exposure and HLA in healthy donors. Study-level information: Ancestry clustering placed around 80% of about 400 genotyped donors in the Caucasian-associated cluster.

60 Vbeta and 13 Jbeta primers were used in PCR. Using immunoSEQ multiplex PCR, the repertoire was profiled, and TCRdb retains in-frame clones only, with some absent. The sample has tens of thousands of clones, 84% seen once. Per germline, CDR1 SGHRS and CDR2 YFSETQ. J gave up 8 bases and V 5 bases, and 20 bases lay outside the gene matches. CDR3 length: 19 amino acids. Each donor was nominally healthy when sampled (though unrecorded immune exposures were likely). Study results and limitations: The study had only CMV serostatus as immune exposure information.

In regard to this clone: Its antigen is not known.

The chain joins TRBV5-1 to TRBJ1-6; 9 positions agree with TRBD1. The sequenced sample consisted of PBMCs. The receptor's source is a woman younger than 30 in good health and CMV-seropositive. CDR3: CASSVSLLKPGQGYSPLHF. The CDR3 DNA sequence: TGCGCCAGCAGTGTCTCTCTCCTAAAACCGGGACAGGGTTATTCACCCCTCCACTTT.